This TCR beta chain was documented in a study of graft-versus-host responses after intestinal transplantation. In the study overall: Isolated intestinal, liver-intestinal, or multivisceral transplants had been given to the recipients. All recipients got anti-thymocyte globulin induction, then tacrolimus and steroids for 3 to 4 years. Study-level results: Ileal or blood samples showed some GvH clones first, and such clones were also found in recipient marrow. Patients who carried graft-donor T cell macrochimerism also had high graft-versus-host to host-versus-graft clonal ratios in their allografts.

CDR1 is MDHEN, CDR2 SYDVKM, per germline. The CDR3 has 14 amino acids. With 3 bases clipped from V and 5 bases from J, the junction kept 6 bases outside the gene matches. Points on this clone: Its antigen is undetermined.

Assay: immunoSEQ multiplex PCR; the TCRdb copy retains only in-frame clones and omits some. The top ten clones hold around 3% of a sample with more than 100,000 clones, approximately 95% of them seen once. Specimen: unstimulated CD8+ T cells sorted from spleen or lymph node cells, collected before intestinal transplant. The V and J genes are TRBV28 and TRBJ1-1; 7 bases fit TRBD1. This TCR derives from a human donor who received an intestinal transplant. CDR3 sequence: CASSFGDSRTEAFF. CDR3 sequence (DNA): TGTGCCAGCAGTTTTGGGGACAGCAGAACTGAAGCTTTCTTT.